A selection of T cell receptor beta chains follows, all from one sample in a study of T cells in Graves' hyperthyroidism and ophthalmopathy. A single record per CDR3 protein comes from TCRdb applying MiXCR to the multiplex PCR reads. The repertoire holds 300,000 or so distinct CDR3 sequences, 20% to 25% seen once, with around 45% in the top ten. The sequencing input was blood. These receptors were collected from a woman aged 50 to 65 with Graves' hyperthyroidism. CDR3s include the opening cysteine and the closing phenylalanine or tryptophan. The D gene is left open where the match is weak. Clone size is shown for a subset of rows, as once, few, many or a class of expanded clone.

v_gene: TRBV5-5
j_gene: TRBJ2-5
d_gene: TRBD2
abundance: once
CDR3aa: CASSPGLAALRETQYF
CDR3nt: TGTGCCAGCAGTCCAGGACTAGCGGCTTTAAGGGAGACCCAGTACTTC

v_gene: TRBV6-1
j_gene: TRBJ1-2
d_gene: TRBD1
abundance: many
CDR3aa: CASSQSRGRWDYGYTF
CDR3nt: TGTGCCAGCAGCCAAAGCAGGGGGCGCTGGGACTATGGCTACACCTTC

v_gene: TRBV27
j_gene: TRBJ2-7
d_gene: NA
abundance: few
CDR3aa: CASTPGGTGTYEQYF
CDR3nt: TGTGCCAGCACCCCGGGGGGGACAGGGACCTACGAGCAGTACTTC

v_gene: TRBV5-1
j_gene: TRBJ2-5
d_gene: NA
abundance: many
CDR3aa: CASSLGGSKETQYF
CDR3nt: TGCGCCAGCAGCTTGGGGGGGAGTAAGGAGACCCAGTACTTC

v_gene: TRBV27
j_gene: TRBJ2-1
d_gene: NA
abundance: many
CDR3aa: CASSLQGHEQFF
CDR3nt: TGTGCCAGCAGTTTGCAGGGCCATGAGCAGTTCTTC

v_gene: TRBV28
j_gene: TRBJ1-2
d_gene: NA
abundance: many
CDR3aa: CASSFQGSAYGYTF
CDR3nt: TGTGCCAGCAGTTTTCAGGGTTCTGCCTATGGCTACACCTTC

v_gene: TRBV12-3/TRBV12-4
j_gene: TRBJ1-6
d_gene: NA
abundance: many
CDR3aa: CASSLGLSSPLHF
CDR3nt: TGTGCCAGCAGTTTGGGGTTGAGTTCACCCCTCCACTTT

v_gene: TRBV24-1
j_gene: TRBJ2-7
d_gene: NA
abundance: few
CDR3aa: CATSNGGSYEQYF
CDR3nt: TGTGCCACCAGTAACGGGGGATCCTACGAGCAGTACTTC

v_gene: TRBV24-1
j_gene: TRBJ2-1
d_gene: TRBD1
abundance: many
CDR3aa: CATSDPQGAAYNEQFF
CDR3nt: TGTGCCACCAGTGATCCCCAGGGGGCTGCCTACAATGAGCAGTTCTTC

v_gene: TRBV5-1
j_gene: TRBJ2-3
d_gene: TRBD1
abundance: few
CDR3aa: CASSPTGTGFTDTQYF
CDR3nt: TGCGCCAGCAGCCCCACCGGGACAGGGTTCACAGATACGCAGTATTTT

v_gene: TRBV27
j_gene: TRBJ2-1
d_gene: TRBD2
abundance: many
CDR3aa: CASKRGGSYNEQFF
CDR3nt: TGTGCCAGCAAGCGGGGGGGCTCCTACAATGAGCAGTTCTTC

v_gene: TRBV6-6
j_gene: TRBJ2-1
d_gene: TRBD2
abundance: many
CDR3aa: CASSYSAGTSGLSYNEQFF
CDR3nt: TGTGCCAGCAGTTACTCGGCCGGGACTAGCGGGCTCTCCTACAATGAGCAGTTCTTC

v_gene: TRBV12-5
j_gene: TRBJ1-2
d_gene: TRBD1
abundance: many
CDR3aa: CASGLLGGTNYGYTF
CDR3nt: TGTGCTAGTGGTTTGTTAGGGGGCACTAACTATGGCTACACCTTC

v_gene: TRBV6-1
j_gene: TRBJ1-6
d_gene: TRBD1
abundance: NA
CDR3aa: CASSDRAFSNSPLHF
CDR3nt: TGTGCCAGCAGCGACAGGGCGTTTTCTAATTCACCCCTCCACTTT

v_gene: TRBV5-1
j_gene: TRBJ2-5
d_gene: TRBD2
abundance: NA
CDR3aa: CASSLDGTSGRWGETQYF
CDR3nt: TGCGCCAGCAGCCTCGATGGGACTAGCGGGAGATGGGGAGAGACCCAGTACTTC